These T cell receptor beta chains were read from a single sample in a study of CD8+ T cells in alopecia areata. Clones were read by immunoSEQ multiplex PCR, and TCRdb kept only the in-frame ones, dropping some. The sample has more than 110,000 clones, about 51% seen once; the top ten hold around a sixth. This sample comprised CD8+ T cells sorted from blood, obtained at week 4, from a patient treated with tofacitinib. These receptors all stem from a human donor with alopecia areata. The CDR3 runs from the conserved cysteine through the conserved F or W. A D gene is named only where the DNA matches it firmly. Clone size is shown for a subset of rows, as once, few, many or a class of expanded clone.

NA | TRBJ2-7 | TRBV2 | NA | TGTGCCAGCAGCTACAGGGAGGGTATAGAGCAGTACTTC | CASSYREGIEQYF
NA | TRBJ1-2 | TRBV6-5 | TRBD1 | TGTGCCAGCAGTTACTCCCGTACGGGACAGGACTATGGCTACACCTTC | CASSYSRTGQDYGYTF
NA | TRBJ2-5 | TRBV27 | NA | TGTGCCAGCAGTTTGGACTTCAATCAGCGGACCCAGTACTTC | CASSLDFNQRTQYF
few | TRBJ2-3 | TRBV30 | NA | TGTGCCTGGAGTATCGGTCCGGATACGCAGTATTTT | CAWSIGPDTQYF
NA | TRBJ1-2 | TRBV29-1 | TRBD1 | TGCAGCGTTGAAGATTGGAGACAGGGAGCGGTTGGCTACACCTTC | CSVEDWRQGAVGYTF
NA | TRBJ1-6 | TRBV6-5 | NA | TGTGCCAGCAGTTATTCGACAGGAGATTCTTCACCCCTCCACTTT | CASSYSTGDSSPLHF
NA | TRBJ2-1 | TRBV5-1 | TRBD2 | TGCGCCAGCAGCTCGGGACTAGCGGGGAAAAATGAGCAGTTCTTC | CASSSGLAGKNEQFF
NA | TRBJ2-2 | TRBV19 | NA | TGTGCCAGTAGTATCCGCGACCGGGGCCGCCGACCGTCCGGGGAGCTGTTTTTT | CASSIRDRGRRPSGELFF
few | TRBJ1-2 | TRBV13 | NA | TGTGCCAGCGGCGACGGAGGGACCTTAGCTAACTATGGCTACACCTTC | CASGDGGTLANYGYTF
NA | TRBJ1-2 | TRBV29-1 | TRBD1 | TGCAGCGTCCTGACAGGGGAAGGTGGCTACACCTTC | CSVLTGEGGYTF
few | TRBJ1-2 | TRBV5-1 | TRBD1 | TGCGCCAGCAGCTTGGTGACAGGGGCTGCCTATGGCTACACCTTC | CASSLVTGAAYGYTF
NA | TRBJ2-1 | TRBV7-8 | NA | TGTGCCAGCAGCTTAGGGGTAGGAGGAGCCCCCTACAATGAGCAGTTCTTC | CASSLGVGGAPYNEQFF
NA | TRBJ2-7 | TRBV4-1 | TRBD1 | TGCGCCAGCAGCCAAGCGGCGACAGGGGGGTTCGTCGAGCAGTACTTC | CASSQAATGGFVEQYF
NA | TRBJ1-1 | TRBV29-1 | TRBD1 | TGCAGCGTTGAAGATCAGGGACAGGGCTTTGGAGGGAACACTGAAGCTTTCTTT | CSVEDQGQGFGGNTEAFF
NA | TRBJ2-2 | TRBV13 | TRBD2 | TGTGCCAGCAGCTTGACTAGCGGGGGCCCCGGGGAGCTGTTTTTT | CASSLTSGGPGELFF
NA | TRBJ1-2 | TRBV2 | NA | TGTGCCAGCAGTACCCCGGACGGATATAACTATGGCTACACCTTC | CASSTPDGYNYGYTF
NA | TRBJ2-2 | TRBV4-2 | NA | TGTGCCAGCAGCCAAGATCCTCTCATGGCACAGGGGAGGACCGGGGAGCTGTTTTTT | CASSQDPLMAQGRTGELFF
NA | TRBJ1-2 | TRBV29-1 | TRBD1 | TGCAGCGTTGAAGGGGACAGCACCTATGGCTACACCTTC | CSVEGDSTYGYTF
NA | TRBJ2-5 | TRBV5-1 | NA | TGCGCCAGCAGCTCCCCCTCGGTCGTGGAAGAGACCCAGTACTTC | CASSSPSVVEETQYF
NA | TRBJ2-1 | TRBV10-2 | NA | TGCGCCAGCAGTGAAATCCGGGCGGGGGCGAGTGAGCAGTTCTTC | CASSEIRAGASEQFF
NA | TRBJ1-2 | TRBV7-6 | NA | TGTGCCAGCAGCCCCTACGGAACAGGGATGACTAACTATGGCTACACCTTC | CASSPYGTGMTNYGYTF
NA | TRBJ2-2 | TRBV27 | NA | TGTGCCAGCAGTTTGGGGGCTAACACCGGGGAGCTGTTTTTT | CASSLGANTGELFF
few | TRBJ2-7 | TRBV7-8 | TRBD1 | TGTGCCAGCAGCCCCACGGGGACAGGGGACGAGCAGTACTTC | CASSPTGTGDEQYF
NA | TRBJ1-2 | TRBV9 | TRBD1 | TGTGCCAGCAGCGTAGCTGGTGGGACAGGGAAGTCGAATGGCTACACCTTC | CASSVAGGTGKSNGYTF
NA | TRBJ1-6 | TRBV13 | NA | TGTGCCAGCAGCATGGAGGATTCACCCCTCCACTTT | CASSMEDSPLHF
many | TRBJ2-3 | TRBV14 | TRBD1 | TGTGCCAGCAGCCCCCGGGACAGGGGTTGGACAGATACGCAGTATTTT | CASSPRDRGWTDTQYF
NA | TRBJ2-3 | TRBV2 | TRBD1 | TGTGCCAGCAGTGCTACAGGGGGCGCGATCAGGTATACGCAGTATTTT | CASSATGGAIRYTQYF
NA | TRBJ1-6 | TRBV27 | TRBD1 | TGTGCCAGCAGTTTTGGACAGGGGTTGGAGTCACCCCTCCACTTT | CASSFGQGLESPLHF
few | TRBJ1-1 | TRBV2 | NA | TGTGCCAGCAGTGTTGAGGAAGGGGCAAACACTGAAGCTTTCTTT | CASSVEEGANTEAFF
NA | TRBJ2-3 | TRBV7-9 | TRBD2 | TGTGCCAGCAGCCTGACCTTAGCGGGGGCAGGTCCTGATACGCAGTATTTT | CASSLTLAGAGPDTQYF
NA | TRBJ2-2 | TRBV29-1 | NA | TGCAGCGCCCAAGGGCAGGCGAACACCGGGGAGCTGTTTTTT | CSAQGQANTGELFF
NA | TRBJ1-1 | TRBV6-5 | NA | TGTGCCAGCAGTTACGGGGGGGGAACTGAAGCTTTCTTT | CASSYGGGTEAFF
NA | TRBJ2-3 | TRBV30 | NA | TGTGCCTGGAGTGTGGGGGCAGGGGAGAGGGCAGATACGCAGTATTTT | CAWSVGAGERADTQYF
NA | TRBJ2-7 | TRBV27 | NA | TGTGCCAGCAGTTCTCGCCGCGAGCAGTACTTC | CASSSRREQYF
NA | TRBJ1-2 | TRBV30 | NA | TGTGCCTGGACGGGACCTCGGCTCAGGGGCTATGGCTACACCTTC | CAWTGPRLRGYGYTF
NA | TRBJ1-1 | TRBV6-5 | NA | TGTGCCAGCAGTTACTCAAGTACAGCTTACACTGAAGCTTTCTTT | CASSYSSTAYTEAFF
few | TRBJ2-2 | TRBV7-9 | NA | TGTGCCAGCAGCCCCCAATCGGCCACCGGGGAGCTGTTTTTT | CASSPQSATGELFF
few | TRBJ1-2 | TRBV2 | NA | TGTGCCAGCCACCCCGGACAGCACTTGTATGGCTACACCTTC | CASHPGQHLYGYTF
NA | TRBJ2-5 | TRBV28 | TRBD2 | TGTGCCAGCAGCCGTGGCGGGAGCGACCGGGACTTC | CASSRGGSDRDF
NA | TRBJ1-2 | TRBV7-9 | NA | TGTGCCAGCAGCTTGGGGCTTTGGGACGGAGCTAACTATGGCTACACCTTC | CASSLGLWDGANYGYTF
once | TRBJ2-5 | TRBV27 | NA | TGTGCCAGCAGTTCCACAGGGCTAGAGACCCAGTACTTC | CASSSTGLETQYF
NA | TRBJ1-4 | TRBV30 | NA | TGTGCCTGGAGTGGGACAGCAACTGAAAAACTGTTTTTT | CAWSGTATEKLFF